Following are 5 T cell receptor beta chains from one sample sequenced in a study of identifying expanded T cells in peripheral blood (dated by TCRdb to the late 2010s). Libraries were constructed by the immunoSEQ multiplex PCR assay. The table comes from immuneACCESS by way of TCRdb, which keeps in-frame sequences with V and J called. Part of the clones is missing from these tables; in studies checked, under half for an unresolved V gene and the rest for unknown reasons. The sample data list about 78,000 clones, and 70% to 90% of these were observed just once. The ten top clones hold under 20% of the sample. Sequencing was performed on blood. The receptor set was obtained from a person aged 18 to 75 in good health.

This clone was recorded a few times. The rearrangement uses TRBV5-5 and TRBJ1-2; D is uncertain. The CDR3 consists of 12 residues. V lost 4 bases and J 7 bases, leaving 11 bases between the germline ends. Germline CDR1 SGHKS, CDR2 YYEKEE (reference sequence). Written as DNA, the CDR3 is TGTGCCAGCAGCCCCTTGAGTGGTGGCTACACCTTC. This sequence encodes CASSPLSGGYTF.

This clone has only one observation. The V call is TRBV19, the J call TRBJ1-1, with TRBD1 matching 8 bases. With 9 bases clipped from V and 0 bases from J, the junction kept 9 bases outside the gene matches. The CDR3 spans 15 residues. The germline CDR1 and CDR2 sequences are LNHDA and SQIVND (reference sequence). As DNA, the CDR3 is TGTGCCAGCCGGACAGGGACGGATGTGAACACTGAAGCTTTCTTT. It is translated as CASRTGTDVNTEAFF.

The chain employs TRBV27 and TRBJ2-6; no clear D. Trimming shortened V by 3 bases and J by 0 bases, and 3 bases separated the two germline ends. The germline CDR1 and CDR2 sequences are MNHEY and SMNVEV (reference sequence). This CDR3 contains 14 residues. The CDR3 protein is CASSFSSGANVLTF. The CDR3, as DNA: TGTGCCAGCAGTTTCAGCTCTGGGGCCAACGTCCTGACTTTC. Looking up the rest from reference TRBV27 and TRBJ2-6 gives the full variable domain: EAQVTQNPRYLITVTGKKLTVTCSQNMNHEYMSWYRQDPGLGLRQIYYSMNVEVTDKGDVPEGYKVSRKEKRNFPLILESPSPNQTSLYFCASSFSSGANVLTFGAGSRLTVL.

The V call is TRBV28, the J call TRBJ1-3; 11 nucleotides agree with TRBD1. V gave up 4 bases and J gave up 7 bases; unmatched junction bases: 6. Germline assignment: CDR1 MDHEN and CDR2 SYDVKM. The CDR3 has 15 amino acids. The CDR3 spells CASSSPRTGGNTIYF. CDR3 nucleotides: TGTGCCAGCAGTTCACCCCGGACAGGGGGCAACACCATATATTTT.

The rearrangement links TRBV9 to TRBJ1-3, with no clear D. Germline CDR1 SGDLS, CDR2 YYNGEE. CDR3 length equals 17 residues. V dropped 0 bases and J dropped 0 bases, with 13 bases sitting between them. CDR3 sequence reads: CASSVALPGSSGNTIYF. Here the CDR3 DNA reads TGTGCCAGCAGCGTAGCTTTACCCGGGAGCTCTGGAAACACCATATATTTT.